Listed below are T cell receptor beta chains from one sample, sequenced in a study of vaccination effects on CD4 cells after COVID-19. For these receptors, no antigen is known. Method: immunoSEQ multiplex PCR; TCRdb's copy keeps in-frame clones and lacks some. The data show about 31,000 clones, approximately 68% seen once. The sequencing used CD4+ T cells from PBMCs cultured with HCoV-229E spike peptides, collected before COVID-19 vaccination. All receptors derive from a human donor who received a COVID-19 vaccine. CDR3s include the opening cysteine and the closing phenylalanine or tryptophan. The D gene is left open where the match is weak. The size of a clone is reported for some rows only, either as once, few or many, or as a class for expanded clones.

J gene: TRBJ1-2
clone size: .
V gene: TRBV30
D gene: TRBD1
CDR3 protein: CAWSRDRPYGYTF
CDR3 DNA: TGTGCCTGGAGTCGGGACAGACCCTATGGCTACACCTTC

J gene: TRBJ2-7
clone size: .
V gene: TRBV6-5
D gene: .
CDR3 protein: CASSSPGTTNSYEQYF
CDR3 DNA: TGTGCCAGCAGTTCCCCCGGGACAACTAACTCCTACGAGCAGTACTTC

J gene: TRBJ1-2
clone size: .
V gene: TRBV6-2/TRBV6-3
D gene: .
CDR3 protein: CASSYSTEGYGYTF
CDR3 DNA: TGTGCCAGCAGTTACTCGACGGAGGGCTATGGCTACACCTTC

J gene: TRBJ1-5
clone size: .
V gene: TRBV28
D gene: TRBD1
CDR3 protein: CASSPTGGGNQPQHF
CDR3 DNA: TGTGCCAGCAGTCCAACAGGGGGTGGCAATCAGCCCCAGCATTTT

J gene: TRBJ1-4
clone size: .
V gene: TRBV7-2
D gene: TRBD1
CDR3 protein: CASSTRQGAAEKLFF
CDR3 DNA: TGTGCCAGCAGCACGCGACAGGGGGCGGCTGAAAAACTGTTTTTT

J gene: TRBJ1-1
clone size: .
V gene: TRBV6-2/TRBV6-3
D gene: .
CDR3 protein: CASSSRGRTSEAFF
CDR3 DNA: TGTGCCAGCAGTTCTCGGGGAAGAACATCTGAAGCTTTCTTT

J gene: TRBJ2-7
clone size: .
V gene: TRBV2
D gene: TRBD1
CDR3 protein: CASKSGTGLWEQYF
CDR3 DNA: TGTGCCAGCAAATCCGGGACAGGTTTATGGGAGCAGTACTTC

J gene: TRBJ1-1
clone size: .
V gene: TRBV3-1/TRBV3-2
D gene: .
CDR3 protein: CASSQGGTLRGTEAFF
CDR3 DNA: TGTGCCAGCAGCCAAGGGGGGACTCTGCGGGGCACTGAAGCTTTCTTT

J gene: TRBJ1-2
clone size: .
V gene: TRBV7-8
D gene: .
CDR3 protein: CASSLTLTGGGYTF
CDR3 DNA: TGTGCCAGCAGCTTAACCCTGACGGGAGGAGGCTACACCTTC

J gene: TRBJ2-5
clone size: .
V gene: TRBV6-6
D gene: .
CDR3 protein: CATRTSSETQYF
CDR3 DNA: TGTGCCACCCGAACGAGTTCAGAGACCCAGTACTTC

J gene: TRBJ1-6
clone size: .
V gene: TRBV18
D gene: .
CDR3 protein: CASSPITWRGRPLHF
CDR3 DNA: TGTGCCAGCTCACCCATAACTTGGAGGGGACGTCCTCTCCACTTT

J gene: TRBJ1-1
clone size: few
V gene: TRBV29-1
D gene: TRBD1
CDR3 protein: CSAWDRDTEAFF
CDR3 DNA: TGCAGCGCCTGGGACAGGGACACTGAAGCTTTCTTT

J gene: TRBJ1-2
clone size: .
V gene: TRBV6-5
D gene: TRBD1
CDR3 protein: CATGTGGLRDYGYTF
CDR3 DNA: TGTGCCACCGGGACAGGAGGTCTGCGGGACTATGGCTACACCTTC

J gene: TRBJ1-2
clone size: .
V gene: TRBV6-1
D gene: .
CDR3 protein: CASSEAGQGSGYTF
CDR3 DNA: TGTGCCAGCAGTGAAGCGGGCCAGGGAAGTGGCTACACCTTC

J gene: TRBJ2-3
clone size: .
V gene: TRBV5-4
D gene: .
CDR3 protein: CASSLGGSGTDTQYF
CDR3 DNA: TGTGCCAGCAGCTTGGGAGGTAGTGGCACAGATACGCAGTATTTT

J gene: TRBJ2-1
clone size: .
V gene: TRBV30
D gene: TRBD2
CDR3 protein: CAWSGGGKFLAGSYNEQFF
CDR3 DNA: TGTGCCTGGAGTGGGGGGGGTAAATTCCTAGCGGGCTCCTACAATGAGCAGTTCTTC

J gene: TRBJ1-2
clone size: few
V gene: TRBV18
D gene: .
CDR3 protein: CASSPQGDYGYTF
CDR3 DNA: TGTGCCAGCTCACCACAGGGTGACTATGGCTACACCTTC

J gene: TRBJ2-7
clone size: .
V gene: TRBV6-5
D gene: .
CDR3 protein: CASSYSREQYF
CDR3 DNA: TGTGCCAGCAGTTACTCGAGAGAGCAGTACTTC

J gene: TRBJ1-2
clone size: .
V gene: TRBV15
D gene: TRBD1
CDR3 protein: CATSRTPGTEYGYTF
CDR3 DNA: TGTGCCACCAGCAGGACCCCCGGGACAGAATATGGCTACACCTTC

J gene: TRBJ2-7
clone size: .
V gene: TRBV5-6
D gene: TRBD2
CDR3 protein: CASRPGLAGSYEQYF
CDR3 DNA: TGTGCCAGCAGACCCGGACTAGCGGGTTCCTACGAGCAGTACTTC

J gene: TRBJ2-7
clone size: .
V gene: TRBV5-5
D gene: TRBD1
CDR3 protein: CASSRRQGVAYEQYF
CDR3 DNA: TGTGCCAGCAGCCGCAGGCAGGGGGTCGCCTACGAGCAGTACTTC

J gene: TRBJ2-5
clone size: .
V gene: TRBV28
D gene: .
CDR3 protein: CASSDGGRGKETQYF
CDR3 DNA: TGTGCCAGCAGTGACGGGGGACGGGGAAAAGAGACCCAGTACTTC

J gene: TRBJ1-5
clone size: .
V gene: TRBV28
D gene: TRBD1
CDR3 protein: CASSFLDRVYNQPQHF
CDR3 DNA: TGTGCCAGCAGTTTTCTCGACAGGGTGTACAATCAGCCCCAGCATTTT

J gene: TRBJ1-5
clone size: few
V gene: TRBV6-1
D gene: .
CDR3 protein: CASSDLQYNQPQHF
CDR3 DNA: TGTGCCAGCAGTGATTTACAATACAATCAGCCCCAGCATTTT

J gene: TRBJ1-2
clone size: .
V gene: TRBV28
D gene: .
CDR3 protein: CASSRASYTF
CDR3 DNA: TGTGCCAGCAGCCGGGCGAGCTACACCTTC

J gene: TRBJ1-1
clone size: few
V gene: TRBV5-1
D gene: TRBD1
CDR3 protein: CASSGQGLHTEAFF
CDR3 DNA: TGCGCCAGCAGCGGACAGGGTTTGCACACTGAAGCTTTCTTT

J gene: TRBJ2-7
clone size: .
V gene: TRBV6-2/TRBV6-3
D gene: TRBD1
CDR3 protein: CASSLSPGQIYEQYF
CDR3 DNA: TGTGCCAGCAGTTTGTCCCCGGGACAGATATACGAGCAGTACTTC

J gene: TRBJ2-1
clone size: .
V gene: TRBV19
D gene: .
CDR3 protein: CASSRGPWLSYNEQFF
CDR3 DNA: TGTGCCAGTAGTAGGGGGCCATGGCTCTCCTACAATGAGCAGTTCTTC

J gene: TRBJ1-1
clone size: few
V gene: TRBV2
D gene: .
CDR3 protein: CASTSVEGTEAFF
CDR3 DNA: TGTGCCAGCACCTCCGTGGAGGGCACTGAAGCTTTCTTT

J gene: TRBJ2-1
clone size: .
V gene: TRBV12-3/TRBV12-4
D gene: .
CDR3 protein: CASSPLAGRQFF
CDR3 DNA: TGTGCCAGCAGTCCCCTTGCGGGAAGGCAGTTCTTC

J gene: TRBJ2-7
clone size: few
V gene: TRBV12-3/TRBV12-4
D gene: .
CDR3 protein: CASGRTAAYEQYF
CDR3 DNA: TGTGCCAGCGGGAGGACAGCGGCGTACGAGCAGTACTTC

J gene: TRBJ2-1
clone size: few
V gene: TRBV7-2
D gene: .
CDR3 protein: CASSLVGIGTGEQFF
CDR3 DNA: TGTGCCAGCAGCTTAGTCGGGATCGGGACTGGCGAGCAGTTCTTC

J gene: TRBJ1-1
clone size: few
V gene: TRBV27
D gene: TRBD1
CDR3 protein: CASRPQGVNTEAFF
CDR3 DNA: TGTGCCAGCAGGCCCCAGGGGGTGAACACTGAAGCTTTCTTT

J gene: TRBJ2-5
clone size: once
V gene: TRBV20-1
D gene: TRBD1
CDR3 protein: CSASYRGLQETQYF
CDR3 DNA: TGCAGTGCTAGTTACAGGGGGTTGCAAGAGACCCAGTACTTC

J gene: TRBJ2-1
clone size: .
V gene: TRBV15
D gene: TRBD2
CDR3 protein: CATSRARAGGYNEQFF
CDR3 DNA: TGTGCCACCAGCAGAGCCCGTGCGGGAGGGTACAATGAGCAGTTCTTC

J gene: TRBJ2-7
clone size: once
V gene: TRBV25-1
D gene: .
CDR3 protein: CASSPSPGTILEQYF
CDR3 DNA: TGTGCCAGCAGCCCCAGTCCCGGGACAATCTTGGAGCAGTACTTC

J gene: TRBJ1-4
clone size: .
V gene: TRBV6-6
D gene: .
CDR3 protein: CASSGAGRATNEKLFF
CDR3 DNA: TGTGCCAGCAGTGGGGCAGGCCGTGCAACTAATGAAAAACTGTTTTTT

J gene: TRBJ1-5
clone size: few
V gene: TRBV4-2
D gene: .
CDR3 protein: CASSRDASQIHSNQPQHF
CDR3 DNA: TGTGCCAGCAGCCGAGATGCGTCCCAGATACATAGCAATCAGCCCCAGCATTTT